Listed below are T cell receptor beta chains from one sample, sequenced in a study of long-term antiretroviral therapy in people with HIV. Method: immunoSEQ multiplex PCR; TCRdb's copy keeps in-frame clones and lacks some. The data contain about 25,000 clones, 76% of them singletons. This specimen consisted of unsorted PBMCs, obtained 1.1 years before starting antiretroviral therapy. Every receptor here comes from a woman in her thirties or forties with HIV. The CDR3 runs from the conserved cysteine through the conserved F or W. A D gene is named only where the DNA matches it firmly. Where a row states a size, it is once, few, many or the class of an expanded clone; other rows omit it.

j_call,clone_size,cdr3_length,d_call,v_call,cdr3_aa,cdr3_nt
TRBJ2-7,NA,13,NA,TRBV18,CASSPLATYEQYF,TGTGCCAGCTCACCACTAGCGACCTACGAGCAGTACTTC
TRBJ2-1,NA,15,TRBD2,TRBV10-1,CASSDGSGSRPEQFF,TGCGCCAGCAGTGACGGTAGCGGGAGTCGTCCTGAGCAGTTCTTC
TRBJ1-2,once,15,NA,TRBV4-3,CASSQDPSGNYGYTF,TGCGCCAGCAGCCAAGATCCCTCGGGAAACTATGGCTACACCTTC
TRBJ2-7,NA,16,TRBD2,TRBV15,CATSREPTSGYYEQYF,TGTGCCACCAGCAGAGAGCCGACTAGCGGATACTACGAGCAGTACTTC
TRBJ1-2,NA,15,NA,TRBV7-9,CASSLPGTDLYGYTF,TGTGCCAGCAGCTTACCCGGGACGGACCTCTATGGCTACACCTTC
TRBJ1-4,NA,17,TRBD1,TRBV11-3,CASSLGQGRDTNEKLFF,TGTGCCAGCAGCTTGGGACAGGGGAGAGATACTAATGAAAAACTGTTTTTT
TRBJ2-5,NA,16,TRBD2,TRBV5-8,CASIETSGWYQETQYF,TGTGCCAGCATAGAGACTAGCGGTTGGTACCAAGAGACCCAGTACTTC
TRBJ2-1,NA,14,NA,TRBV6-1,CASSIADPTNEQFF,TGTGCCAGCAGCATAGCGGATCCGACCAATGAGCAGTTCTTC
TRBJ2-7,NA,12,NA,TRBV14,CASSQVWYEQYF,TGTGCCAGCAGCCAAGTGTGGTACGAGCAGTACTTC
TRBJ1-2,NA,16,NA,TRBV29-1,CSVEGTGDPPYYGYTF,TGCAGCGTTGAGGGAACCGGGGACCCGCCTTACTATGGCTACACCTTC
TRBJ2-2,NA,14,NA,TRBV4-3,CASSQERYTGELFF,TGCGCCAGCAGCCAAGAGCGGTACACCGGGGAGCTGTTTTTT
TRBJ1-2,few,13,NA,TRBV5-1,CASSLGGDYGYTF,TGCGCCAGCAGCTTGGGGGGGGACTATGGCTACACCTTC
TRBJ2-2,few,16,TRBD2,TRBV7-2,CASSLRGTSGTGELFF,TGTGCCAGCAGCTTAAGGGGCACTAGCGGTACCGGGGAGCTGTTTTTT
TRBJ1-1,once,16,NA,TRBV5-4,CASSLAAQRGVSEAFF,TGTGCCAGCAGCTTGGCCGCCCAGCGGGGAGTGTCTGAAGCTTTCTTT
TRBJ1-5,NA,15,NA,TRBV19,CASSTGTRGNQPQHF,TGTGCCAGTAGTACAGGGACCAGGGGCAATCAGCCCCAGCATTTT
TRBJ2-7,once,14,NA,TRBV9,CASSFGGFPYEQYF,TGTGCCAGCAGCTTCGGGGGATTCCCCTACGAGCAGTACTTC
TRBJ1-5,few,15,NA,TRBV6-1,CASIRLANSNQPQHF,TGTGCCAGCATCCGGCTCGCAAATAGCAATCAGCCCCAGCATTTT
TRBJ1-1,few,15,NA,TRBV4-1,CASSQSTGMNTEAFF,TGCGCCAGCAGCCAGTCTACAGGGATGAACACTGAAGCTTTCTTT
TRBJ1-5,NA,15,NA,TRBV5-1,CASSLDGTANQPQHF,TGCGCCAGCAGCTTGGACGGGACCGCCAATCAGCCCCAGCATTTT